Below, 12 T cell receptor beta chains from the same sample are listed, as sequenced in a study of identifying expanded T cells in peripheral blood. Only in-frame clones appear in the TCRdb table, and some are missing; sequencing was by immunoSEQ multiplex PCR. Of fewer than 55,000 clones listed, approximately 86% are singletons. The sample was blood. These receptors all come from a person aged 18-70 years in good health.

The gene calls are TRBV7-9 and TRBJ2-7; no reliable D call. The CDR3 runs 13 residues. The V end was cut by 1 base, the J end by 3 bases, with 7 bases between. The germline CDR1 and CDR2 sequences are SEHNR and FQNEAQ (reference sequence). CDR3 protein: CASSLGLFYEQYF. The CDR3 nucleotides are TGTGCCAGCAGCTTAGGTTTATTCTACGAGCAGTACTTC.

J is TRBJ2-5 and V is TRBV15; the D gene is possibly TRBD1 (5 bases). This CDR3 region has 16 residues. CDR1 is LNHNV and CDR2 is YYDKDF in the germline V gene (reference sequence). V lost 1 base to trimming and J lost 4 bases, with 16 bases between them. The CDR3 region is CATSRVGATGVETQYF. As DNA, the CDR3 is TGTGCCACCAGCAGAGTAGGGGCTACCGGCGTAGAGACCCAGTACTTC.

V and J are TRBV9 and TRBJ1-1; D is perhaps TRBD1 (5 bases). Germline values: CDR1 SGDLS, CDR2 YYNGEE. CDR3 size: 15 residues. V was clipped by 3 bases and J by 6 bases, with 18 bases between them. CDR3 sequence reads: CASSAVSGGYPEAFF. The CDR3 DNA reads TGTGCCAGCAGCGCTGTATCGGGGGGGTACCCTGAAGCTTTCTTT.

Worth noting for this clone: The same CDR3 can be traced to other DNA sequences in this sample. The chain is built from TRBV9 and TRBJ2-5; TRBD1 agrees at 7 bases. Looked up from germline, CDR1 is SGDLS and CDR2 is YYNGEE. V was pared by 0 bases and J by 2 bases, with 1 base of the junction left unmatched. The CDR3 consists of 14 residues. For the CDR3, the DNA is TGTGCCAGCAGCGTAGGGACAGGACAAGAGACCCAGTACTTC. The encoded protein is CASSVGTGQETQYF.

The rearrangement uses TRBV30 and TRBJ1-1; TRBD1 is a possible D gene (5 bases). The ends were cut back, 4 bases at V and 4 bases at J, with 16 bases in the middle. The CDR3 loop spans 14 amino acids. Germline CDR1 and CDR2: GTSNPN and SVGIG (reference sequence). The CDR3 sequence is CAWTPGTGVTEAFF. CDR3 in DNA: TGTGCCTGGACCCCGGGGACGGGCGTCACTGAAGCTTTCTTT.

CDR3 residues: CASSFRSGSAYEQYF. The DNA of the CDR3 is TGTGCCAGCAGTTTCCGTAGCGGGAGCGCCTACGAGCAGTACTTC. The gene calls are TRBV27 and TRBJ2-7; 9 bases line up with TRBD2. CDR3 length equals 15 residues. V shed 3 bases and J 2 bases; nucleotides not matched to a gene: 5. The germline CDR1 and CDR2 sequences are MNHEY and SMNVEV (reference sequence).

The chain couples TRBV27 to TRBJ1-1, with D uncertain. Germline V gene data show CDR1 as MNHEY and CDR2 as SMNVEV (reference sequence). V was pared by 2 bases and J by 0 bases, with 4 bases between. The length of the CDR3 is 13 residues. Written as DNA, the CDR3 is TGTGCCAGCAGTTTAAGCGTGAACACTGAAGCTTTCTTT. It codes for CASSLSVNTEAFF.

This clone was counted once. The gene calls are TRBV7-6 and TRBJ1-1; no firm D call. V was pared by 1 base and J by 2 bases, with 8 bases between. Germline CDR1 and CDR2: SGHVS and FNYEAQ. CDR3 length equals 14 residues. Written as DNA, the CDR3 is TGTGCCAGCAGCTTAGGACAATCTAACACTGAAGCTTTCTTT. It encodes CASSLGQSNTEAFF.

This clone was counted only a few times. The chain has TRBV19 and TRBJ2-1, with 7 positions matching TRBD2. Germline values: CDR1 LNHDA, CDR2 SQIVND (reference sequence). The ends lost 3 bases at V and 8 bases at J; junction bases unmatched: 10. This CDR3 has 15 residues. CDR3 loop: CASSISAGSGYEQFF. Here the CDR3 DNA reads TGTGCCAGTAGTATTTCAGCGGGGTCCGGCTATGAGCAGTTCTTC.

This rearrangement joins TRBV19 to TRBJ2-6, with D tentatively TRBD1 (6 bases). The V gene's germline CDR1 is LNHDA and CDR2 SQIVND (reference sequence). The CDR3 contains 15 residues. Trimming removed 7 bases from V and 0 bases from J, with 10 bases in between. The CDR3, as DNA: TGTGCCAGTACGACAGGTGGCTCTGGGGCCAACGTCCTGACTTTC. Translated: CASTTGGSGANVLTF.

J is TRBJ2-5 and V is TRBV19, with 8 nucleotides matching TRBD2. This CDR3 region has 14 residues. Germline loops: CDR1 LNHDA, CDR2 SQIVND (reference sequence). V trimming: 0 bases; J trimming: 5 bases; junction bases outside the gene matches: 2. CDR3 sequence (DNA): TGTGCCAGTAGTATAGATAGCGGGATGGAGACCCAGTACTTC. Its translation is CASSIDSGMETQYF.

This clone was counted only a few times. The chain links TRBV7-9 to TRBJ1-1; no clear D. The CDR3 totals 13 residues. In germline, CDR1 is SEHNR, CDR2 FQNEAQ (reference sequence). Trimming took off 5 bases at V and 8 bases at J, with 15 bases between the two ends. The CDR3 spells CASSTRPEEEAFF. As DNA, the CDR3 is TGTGCCAGCAGCACGCGCCCGGAAGAAGAAGCTTTCTTT.